This T cell receptor (beta chain) was found in a study of spatial heterogeneity in lung cancer. General study results and limits: Tumors with more nonsynonymous mutations had more expanded intratumoral alpha and beta TCRs. Alpha chains reached an estimated coverage of roughly 7% of tumor T cells, and beta chains roughly 13%.

The germline V gene has CDR1 KGHSH and CDR2 LQKENI. V lost 0 bases, J lost 0 bases, and 1 base lay in between. The length of the CDR3 is 13 residues. Documented time point: sample taken at primary tumor resection. Concerning this clonotype: Its matching antigen is unknown.

The library protocol tagged each TCR cDNA with a unique molecular identifier. TCRdb passed the 5' RACE reads through MiXCR, listing each CDR3 protein once. This table holds thousands of distinct CDR3 sequences, 10% to 14% found once. This TCR came from a male donor with early-stage non-small cell lung cancer. Here the sequenced sample was lung tumor tissue, taken at surgery. The rearrangement uses TRBV18 and TRBJ2-3; D is undetermined. CDR3 in DNA: TGTGCCAGCTCACCACCGAGCACAGATACGCAGTATTTT. Amino acids: CASSPPSTDTQYF.